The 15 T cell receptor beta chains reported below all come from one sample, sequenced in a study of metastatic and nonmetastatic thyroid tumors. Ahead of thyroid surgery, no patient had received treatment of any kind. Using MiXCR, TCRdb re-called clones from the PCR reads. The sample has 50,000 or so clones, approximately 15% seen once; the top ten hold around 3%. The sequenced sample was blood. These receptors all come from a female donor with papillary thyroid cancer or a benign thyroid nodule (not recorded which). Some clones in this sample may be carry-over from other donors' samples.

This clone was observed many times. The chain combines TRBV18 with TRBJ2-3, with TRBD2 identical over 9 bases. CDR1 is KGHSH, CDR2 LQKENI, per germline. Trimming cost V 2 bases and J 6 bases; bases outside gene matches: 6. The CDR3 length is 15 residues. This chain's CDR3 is CASSPTSGLLDTQYF. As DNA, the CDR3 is TGTGCCAGCTCACCAACTAGCGGGCTTTTGGATACGCAGTATTTT.

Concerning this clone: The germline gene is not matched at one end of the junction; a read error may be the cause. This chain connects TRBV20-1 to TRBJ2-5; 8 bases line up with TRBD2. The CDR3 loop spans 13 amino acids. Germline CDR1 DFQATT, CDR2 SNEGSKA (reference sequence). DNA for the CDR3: TGCAGTGCTAGGGTGACTAGCGCAGAGACCAAGTACTTC. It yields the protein CSARVTSAETKYF.

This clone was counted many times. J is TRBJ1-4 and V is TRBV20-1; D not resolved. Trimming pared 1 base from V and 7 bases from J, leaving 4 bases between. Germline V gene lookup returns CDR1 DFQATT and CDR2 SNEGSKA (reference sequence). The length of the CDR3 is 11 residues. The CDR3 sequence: CSARVSEKLFF. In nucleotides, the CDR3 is TGCAGTGCTAGAGTCTCTGAAAAACTGTTTTTT.

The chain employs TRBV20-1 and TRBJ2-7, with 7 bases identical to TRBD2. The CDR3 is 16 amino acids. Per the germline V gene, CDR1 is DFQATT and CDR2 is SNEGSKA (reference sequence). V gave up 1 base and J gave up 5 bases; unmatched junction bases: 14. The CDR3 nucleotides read TGCAGTGCTAGAGGATGGGGGAGGGCCTCCTCTGACGAGCAGTACTTC. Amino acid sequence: CSARGWGRASSDEQYF.

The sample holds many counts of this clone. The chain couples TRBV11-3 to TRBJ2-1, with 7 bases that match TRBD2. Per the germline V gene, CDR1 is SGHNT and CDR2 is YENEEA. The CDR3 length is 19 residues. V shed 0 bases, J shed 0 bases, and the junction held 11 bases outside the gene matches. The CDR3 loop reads CASSLDPGLPIYSYNEQFF. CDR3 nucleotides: TGTGCCAGCAGCTTAGATCCGGGACTACCCATTTACTCCTACAATGAGCAGTTCTTC.

The CDR3, as DNA: TGTGCCTGGACTCTGGGCGGGGGGATCGAGCAGTACTTC. Translating it yields CAWTLGGGIEQYF. This rearrangement joins TRBV30 to TRBJ2-7; 8 bases are shared with TRBD2. This CDR3 region has 13 residues. The germline gives CDR1 GTSNPN, CDR2 SVGIG (reference sequence). V was clipped by 4 bases and J by 6 bases; unmatched bases: 8.

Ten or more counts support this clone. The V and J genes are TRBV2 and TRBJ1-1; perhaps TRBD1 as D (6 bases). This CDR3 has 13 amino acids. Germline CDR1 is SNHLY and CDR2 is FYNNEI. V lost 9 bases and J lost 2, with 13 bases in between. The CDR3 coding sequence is TGTGCCAGAGGTACAGGGACCAACACTGAAGCTTTCTTT. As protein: CARGTGTNTEAFF. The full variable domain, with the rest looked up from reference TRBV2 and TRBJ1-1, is EPEVTQTPSHQVTQMGQEVILRCVPISNHLYFYWYRQILGQKVEFLVSFYNNEISEKSEIFDDQFSVERPDGSNFTLKIRSTKLEDSAMYFCARGTGTNTEAFFGQGTRLTVV.

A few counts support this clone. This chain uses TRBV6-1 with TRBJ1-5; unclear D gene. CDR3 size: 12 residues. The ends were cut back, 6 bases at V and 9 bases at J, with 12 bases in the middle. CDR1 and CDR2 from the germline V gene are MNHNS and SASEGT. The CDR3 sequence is CASSNGGVPQHF. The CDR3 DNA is TGTGCCAGCAGCAACGGCGGAGTGCCCCAGCATTTT.

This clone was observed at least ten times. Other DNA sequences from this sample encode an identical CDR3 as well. The CDR3 nucleotides read TGCAGCGGTGCTATCGTGGCGGGCTCAAACACCGGGGAGCTGTTTTTT. Residues: CSGAIVAGSNTGELFF. J is TRBJ2-2 and V is TRBV29-1; tentatively, D is TRBD2 (5 bases). There are 16 residues in the CDR3. Per the germline V gene, CDR1 is SQVTM and CDR2 is ANQGSEA. Trimming stripped 7 bases from V and 2 bases from J, with 20 bases between.

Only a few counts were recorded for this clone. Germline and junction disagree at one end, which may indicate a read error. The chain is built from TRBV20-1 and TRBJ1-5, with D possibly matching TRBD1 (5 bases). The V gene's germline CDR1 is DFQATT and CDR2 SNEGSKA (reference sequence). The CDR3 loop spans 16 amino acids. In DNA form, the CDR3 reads TGCATTGCTAGATATCCTAGGGGAGGGCTCAATCAGCCCCAGCATTTT. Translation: CIARYPRGGLNQPQHF.

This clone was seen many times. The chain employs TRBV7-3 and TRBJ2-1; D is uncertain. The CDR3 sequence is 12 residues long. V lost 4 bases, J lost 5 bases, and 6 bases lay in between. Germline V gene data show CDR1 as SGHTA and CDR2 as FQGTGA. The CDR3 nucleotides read TGTGCCAGCAGCTACAGAGACAATGAGCAGTTCTTC. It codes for CASSYRDNEQFF.

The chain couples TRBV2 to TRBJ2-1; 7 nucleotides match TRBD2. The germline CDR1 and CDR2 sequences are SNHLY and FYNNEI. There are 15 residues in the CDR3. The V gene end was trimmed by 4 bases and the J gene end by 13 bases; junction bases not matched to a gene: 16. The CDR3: CASSARGSSYNYQFF. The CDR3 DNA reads TGTGCCAGCAGTGCTCGCGGGAGCTCCTACAATTATCAGTTCTTC.

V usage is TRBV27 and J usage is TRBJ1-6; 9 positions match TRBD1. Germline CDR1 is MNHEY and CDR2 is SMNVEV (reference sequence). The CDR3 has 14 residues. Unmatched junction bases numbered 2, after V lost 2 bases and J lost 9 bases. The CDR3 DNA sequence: TGTGCCAGCAGTTTAGCACAGGGGGCTTCACCCCTCCACTTT. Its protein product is CASSLAQGASPLHF.

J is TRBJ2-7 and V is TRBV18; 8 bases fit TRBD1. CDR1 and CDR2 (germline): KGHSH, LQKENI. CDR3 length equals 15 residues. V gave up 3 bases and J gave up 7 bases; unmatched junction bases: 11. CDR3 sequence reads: CASSPPGTGTGEQYF. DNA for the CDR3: TGTGCCAGCTCACCCCCCGGGACAGGCACGGGGGAGCAGTACTTC.

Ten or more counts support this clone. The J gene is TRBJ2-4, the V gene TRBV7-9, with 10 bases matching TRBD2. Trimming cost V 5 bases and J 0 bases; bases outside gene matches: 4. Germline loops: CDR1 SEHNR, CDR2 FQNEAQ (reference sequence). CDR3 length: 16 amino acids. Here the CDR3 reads CASSPTSGIAKNIQYF. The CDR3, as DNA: TGTGCCAGCAGCCCCACTAGCGGGATAGCCAAAAACATTCAGTACTTC.